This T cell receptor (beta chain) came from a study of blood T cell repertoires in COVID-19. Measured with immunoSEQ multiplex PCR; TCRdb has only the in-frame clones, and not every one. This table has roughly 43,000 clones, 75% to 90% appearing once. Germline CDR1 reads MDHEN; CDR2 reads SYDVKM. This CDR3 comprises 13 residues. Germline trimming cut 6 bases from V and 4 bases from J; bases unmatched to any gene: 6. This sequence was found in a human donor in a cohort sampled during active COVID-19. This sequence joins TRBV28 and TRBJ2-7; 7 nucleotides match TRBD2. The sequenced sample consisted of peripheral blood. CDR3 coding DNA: TGTGCCAGCAGCGCAGCGGGATCGTACGAGCAGTACTTC. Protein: CASSAAGSYEQYF.